This T cell receptor (beta chain) was captured by sequencing in a study of monozygotic twins with cystic fibrosis (dated by TCRdb to about 2021). Broadly, across the study: Around 3.1 micrograms of fragmented DNA went through around 16 PCR cycles to produce barcoded libraries. Data for three of the twin pairs had been reported previously in another context. Ten female and six male twin pairs, aged about 2.0 to 40 years (median approximately 9.5 years) and mostly children and adolescents, were included in the cohort. The study compared TCR beta repertoires within and between 16 monozygotic twin pairs with cystic fibrosis to assess genetic influence on V and J gene usage. Twins were ranked among about 1,100 cohort participants for weight-for-height and FEVPerc (FEV1 disease centile) on the day of blood sampling.

TCR beta CDR3 regions were amplified by multiplex PCR using the immunoSEQ immune profiling system, following the manufacturer's instructions. An Illumina NextSeq system was used for sequencing. The study's processing was this. Sequence data were processed on the immunoSEQ Analyzer platform, and clonality was computed as the square root of Simpson's index of productive rearrangements. V and J usage similarity was measured by Jensen-Shannon distance, and CDR3 generation probabilities were computed with OLGA. The immuneACCESS database (August 2020) and VDJdb (December 2020) were searched for shared CDR3 sequences. TCRdb provides this immuneACCESS table in a form limited to in-frame rearrangements. Some clones are lacking; in checked studies, under half of them reflect an unresolved V gene, and why the rest are absent is not known. From that table come the V and J calls and clone size; the DNA was used to work out D and trimming. The sample table holds approximately 11,000 clones, of which around 95% were seen once. Of the sample, around 0.83% falls within the top ten clones.

Study-wide findings and limitations: Only a small cohort was studied, and no association of shared CDR3 numbers with age, concordance or disease severity was found. In 13 of 16 pairs, V gene usage most closely resembled the co-twin's, and the same held for J usage in 8 of 16 pairs, a pattern suggesting genetic constraints. Simpson clonality tended to be low (median about 0.0095), which suggests a naive-dominated repertoire, although clonality was higher in the most severely affected patients. Nucleotide-identical clonotype sharing was significantly higher within monozygotic CF twin pairs than between unrelated CF individuals (P = 0.000026, Mann-Whitney).

As for this clone: Its antigen has not been determined. Base quality data are lacking; no much larger clone is found one base away.

From the cysteine up to the phenylalanine, the CDR3 has a length of 15 residues. The read is trimmed to its CDR3 DNA, 45 bases read in frame from base 1. CDR1 and CDR2, looked up from the germline V gene (reference sequence), are MNHNY and SVGAGI. V loses 5 bases of germline sequence and J loses 6 bases, and the interval between the two ends is 17 bases. The twin pairs came from the European Cystic Fibrosis Twin and Sibling Study Cohort, a cohort that recruited patients from over a hundred CF clinics across 14 European countries. Zygosity and CFTR genotype were verified in-house, with zygosity tested by multiplex PCR of nine short tandem repeat loci. Peripheral blood was sampled from each twin, and clinical parameters were recorded on the day of blood sampling. Phenol/chloroform extraction was used to isolate genomic DNA from peripheral blood cells, and the DNA was then kept in TE buffer at 4 degrees C.

Material: blood. The receptor was derived from a boy aged 5-17 years with cystic fibrosis. This sequence uses TRBV6-6 and TRBJ1-5; a tentative D call is TRBD1 (6 bases match). The CDR3 protein is CASSKGGGVGQPQHF. The nucleotide sequence reads as follows: TGTGCCAGCAGTAAGGGGGGGGGCGTGGGTCAGCCCCAGCATTTT.